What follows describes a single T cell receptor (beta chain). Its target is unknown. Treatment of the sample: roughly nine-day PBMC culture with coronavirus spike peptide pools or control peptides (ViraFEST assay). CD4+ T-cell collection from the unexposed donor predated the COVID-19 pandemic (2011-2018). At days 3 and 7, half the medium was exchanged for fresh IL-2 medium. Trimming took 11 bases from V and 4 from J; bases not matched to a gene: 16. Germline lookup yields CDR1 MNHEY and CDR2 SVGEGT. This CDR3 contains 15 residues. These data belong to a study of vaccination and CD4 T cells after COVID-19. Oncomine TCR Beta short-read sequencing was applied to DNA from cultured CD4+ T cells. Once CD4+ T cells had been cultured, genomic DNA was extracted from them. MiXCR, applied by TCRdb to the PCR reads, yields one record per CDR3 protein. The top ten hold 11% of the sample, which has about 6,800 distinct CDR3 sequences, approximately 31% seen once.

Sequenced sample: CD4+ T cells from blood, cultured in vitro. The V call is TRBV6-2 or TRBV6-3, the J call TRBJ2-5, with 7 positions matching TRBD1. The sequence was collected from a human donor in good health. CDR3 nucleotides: TGTGCCGGCATTCTGAGGACAGGCTTTGGAGAGACCCAGTACTTC. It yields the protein CAGILRTGFGETQYF.